This is a list of T cell receptor beta chains from one sample in a study of T-cell reconstitution after alpha-beta-depleted transplantation in children. TCRdb re-analysed the PCR reads in MiXCR, keeping a single row per CDR3 protein. This repertoire shows fewer than 1 million distinct CDR3 sequences, roughly 16% found once; its top ten account for around 5%. The sequences come from PBMCs, mostly from graft donor cells, collected 360 days after TCRalphabeta/CD19-depleted stem cell transplant. Receptors were obtained from a male patient younger than 18 who had a stem cell transplant for acute lymphoblastic leukemia, so the T cells may come from the graft donor. Each CDR3 is given with its conserved first and last residue. D genes are given only for firm matches. Clone sizes are given selectively: once, few, many, or a class where the clone is expanded.

V	J	size	D	DNA	CDR3
TRBV7-9	TRBJ1-1	NA	NA	TGTGCCAGCAGCCCCCCGGGGAGGGAGAGGGCTTTCTTT	CASSPPGRERAFF
TRBV7-9	TRBJ2-5	many	NA	TGTGCCAGCAGCTCCTCCACTGGAGGTGTCGTCGAGACCCAGTACTTC	CASSSSTGGVVETQYF
TRBV4-1	TRBJ2-7	NA	NA	TGCGCCAGCAGCCAAATGGTAAGGACAGTGAGTTACGAGCAGTACTTC	CASSQMVRTVSYEQYF
TRBV5-1	TRBJ1-1	NA	TRBD1	TGTGCCAGCAGCTTACCCGGGACAGGGAACACTGAAGCTTTCTTT	CASSLPGTGNTEAFF
TRBV2	TRBJ1-5	NA	NA	TGTGCCAGCAGTGAGACCCCCGGGGGGAATCAGCCCCAGCATTTT	CASSETPGGNQPQHF
TRBV6-2/TRBV6-3	TRBJ1-2	NA	TRBD1	TGTGCCAGCAGGACGGACGCCGGGACAGGCCCAGGACTCTATGGCTACACCTTC	CASRTDAGTGPGLYGYTF
TRBV3-1	TRBJ2-7	many	NA	TGTGCCAGCAGCCTACTAGTCACGGAGCAGTACTTC	CASSLLVTEQYF
TRBV19	TRBJ2-1	few	TRBD2	TGTGCCAGTAGTATTAGCGGGAGAGGGAATGAGCAGTTCTTC	CASSISGRGNEQFF
TRBV7-9	TRBJ2-2	NA	NA	TGTGCCAGCAGCTCAACCAGCGGGACAAACACCGGGGAGCTGTTTTTT	CASSSTSGTNTGELFF
TRBV15	TRBJ2-7	few	TRBD2	TGTGCCACCAGCAACACGGGGGGGCAGTACTTC	CATSNTGGQYF
TRBV5-1	TRBJ2-1	NA	TRBD2	TGCGCCAGCAGCCCTCCCTGGGTAGCGGGGAACAATGAGCAGTTCTTC	CASSPPWVAGNNEQFF
TRBV29-1	TRBJ2-1	NA	NA	TGCAGCGTGAACGCGGGACAACATGAGCAGTTCTTC	CSVNAGQHEQFF
TRBV4-1	TRBJ2-2	NA	NA	TGCGCCAGCAGCCAAGTCAATACAGTAGCGGGACAGGCCGGGGAGCTGTTTTTT	CASSQVNTVAGQAGELFF
TRBV28	TRBJ2-2	many	NA	TGTGCCAGCAGTTTAGTTGGTCCCGGGGAGCTGTTTTTT	CASSLVGPGELFF
TRBV28	TRBJ2-1	NA	TRBD2	TGTGCCAGCAGACTGGGGACTACCGGGGAGTTCTTC	CASRLGTTGEFF
TRBV29-1	TRBJ2-7	NA	NA	TGCAGCGGAACCGGGATTAACTACGAGCAGTACTTC	CSGTGINYEQYF
TRBV11-2	TRBJ1-1	many	NA	TGTGCCAGCAGCCCCCAATTCTCGAACACTGAAGCTTTCTTT	CASSPQFSNTEAFF
TRBV7-8	TRBJ1-2	NA	NA	TGTGCCAGCAGCTCAGGAGGGCAGACAGGAACGGCGCGGGGCTACACCTTC	CASSSGGQTGTARGYTF
TRBV12-3/TRBV12-4	TRBJ2-3	many	TRBD2	TGTGCCAGCAGTCTAGCGGGAGTAGATACGCAGTATTTT	CASSLAGVDTQYF
TRBV29-1	TRBJ2-1	NA	NA	TGCAGCGTTCCTGGGAAACCCTACAATGAGCAGTTCTTC	CSVPGKPYNEQFF
TRBV24-1	TRBJ2-4	few	NA	TGTGCCACCAGTGATAACGAGAGGAAAGCTAGTCTAGCCAAAAACATTCAGTACTTC	CATSDNERKASLAKNIQYF
TRBV12-3/TRBV12-4	TRBJ2-7	NA	TRBD1	TGTGCCAGCAGTCCGACAGGGGGGTATCCCTACGAGCAGTACTTC	CASSPTGGYPYEQYF
TRBV7-8	TRBJ2-7	NA	NA	TGTGCCAGCAGGCGCCGAGAACAGGCCGTCTCCTACGAGCAGTACTTC	CASRRREQAVSYEQYF
TRBV4-1	TRBJ2-5	few	TRBD2	TGCGCCAGCAGCCCCACCCTCCCAGCGGGAGTGGAGACCCAGTACTTC	CASSPTLPAGVETQYF
TRBV29-1	TRBJ1-2	NA	TRBD1	TGCAGCGGTGGGACAGCAGCCGATGGCTACACCTTC	CSGGTAADGYTF
TRBV20-1	TRBJ1-4	NA	NA	TGCAGTGCTCGAGACCAGGGGTCAACTAATGAAAAACTGTTTTTT	CSARDQGSTNEKLFF
TRBV29-1	TRBJ2-1	many	TRBD1	TGCAGCGCCCTACAGGGGTATGAGCAGTTCTTC	CSALQGYEQFF
TRBV10-1	TRBJ2-1	few	NA	TGCGCCAGCAGTGAGTATGATAGCAGTCCAAATGAGCAGTTCTTC	CASSEYDSSPNEQFF
TRBV5-5	TRBJ2-4	NA	NA	TGTGCCAGCAGCTTAGTACAATCTTTTCAGTACTTC	CASSLVQSFQYF
TRBV27	TRBJ2-7	NA	NA	TGTGCCAGCAGTCCGCTCTCATTTCCCCTTCGGGACATCGAGACGTGGGAGCAGTACTTC	CASSPLSFPLRDIETWEQYF
TRBV4-1	TRBJ2-7	NA	TRBD2	TGCGCCAGCAGCCAAGTTTTGGGACTAGCGACCAGCTCCTACGAGCAGTACTTC	CASSQVLGLATSSYEQYF
TRBV5-1	TRBJ2-5	many	TRBD1	TGCGCCAGCAGCTTCAATAACCCGGGACAGGAGACCCAGTACTTC	CASSFNNPGQETQYF